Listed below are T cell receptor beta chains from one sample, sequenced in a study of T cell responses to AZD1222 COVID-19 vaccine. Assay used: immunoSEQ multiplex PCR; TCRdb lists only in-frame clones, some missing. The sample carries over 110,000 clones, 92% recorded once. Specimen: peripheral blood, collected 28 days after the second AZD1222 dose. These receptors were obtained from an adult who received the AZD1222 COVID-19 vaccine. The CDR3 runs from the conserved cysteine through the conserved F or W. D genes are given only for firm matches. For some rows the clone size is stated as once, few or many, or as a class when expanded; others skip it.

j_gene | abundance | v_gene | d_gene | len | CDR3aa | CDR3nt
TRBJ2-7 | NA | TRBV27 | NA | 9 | CVGTYEQYF | TGTGTAGGGACCTACGAGCAGTACTTC
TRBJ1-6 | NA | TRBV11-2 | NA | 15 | CASSLGDSYNSPLHF | TGTGCCAGCAGCTTAGGGGATTCTTATAATTCACCCCTCCACTTT
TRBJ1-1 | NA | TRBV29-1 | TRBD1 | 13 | CSVRTGMITEAFF | TGCAGCGTCCGGACAGGGATGATAACTGAAGCTTTCTTT
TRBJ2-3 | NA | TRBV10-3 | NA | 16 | CATGTRAGDSTDTQYF | TGTGCCACCGGGACACGGGCGGGAGATAGCACAGATACGCAGTATTTT
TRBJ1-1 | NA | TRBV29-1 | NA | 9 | CSTGEEAFF | TGCAGTACTGGAGAGGAAGCTTTCTTT
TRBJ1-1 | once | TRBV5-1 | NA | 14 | CASSLEGRNTEAFF | TGCGCCAGCAGCTTGGAAGGGAGAAACACTGAAGCTTTCTTT
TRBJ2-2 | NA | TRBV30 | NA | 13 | CAWRRGTTGELFF | TGTGCCTGGAGAAGAGGAACCACCGGGGAGCTGTTTTTT
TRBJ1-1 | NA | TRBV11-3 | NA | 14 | CASSLGGNGVEAFF | TGTGCCAGCAGCTTAGGAGGCAACGGGGTCGAAGCTTTCTTT
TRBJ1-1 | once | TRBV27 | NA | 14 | CASRSESLNTEAFF | TGTGCCAGCAGGTCTGAGAGTCTGAACACTGAAGCTTTCTTT
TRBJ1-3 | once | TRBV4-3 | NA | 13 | CASSPPSGNTIYF | TGCGCCAGCAGCCCTCCCTCTGGAAACACCATATATTTT
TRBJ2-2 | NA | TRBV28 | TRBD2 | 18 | CASSFWSLAGGNTGELFF | TGTGCCAGCAGTTTTTGGAGCCTAGCGGGGGGGAACACCGGGGAGCTGTTTTTT
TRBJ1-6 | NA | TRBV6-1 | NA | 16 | CASSERWRGGNSPLHF | TGTGCCAGCAGTGAAAGGTGGAGGGGAGGAAATTCACCCCTCCACTTT
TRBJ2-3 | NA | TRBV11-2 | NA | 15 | CASSQNNRVTDTQYF | TGTGCCAGCAGCCAAAACAACAGGGTAACAGATACGCAGTATTTT
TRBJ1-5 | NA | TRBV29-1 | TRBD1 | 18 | CSIEGDRGLIRDNQPQHF | TGCAGCATAGAAGGGGACAGGGGGTTGATTAGAGACAATCAGCCCCAGCATTTT
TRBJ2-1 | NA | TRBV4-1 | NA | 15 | CASSQAPDTNNEQFF | TGCGCCAGCAGCCAAGCTCCGGACACCAACAATGAGCAGTTCTTC
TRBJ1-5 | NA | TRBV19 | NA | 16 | CASSIVVALSNQPQHF | TGTGCCAGTAGTATCGTTGTGGCTCTGAGCAATCAGCCCCAGCATTTT
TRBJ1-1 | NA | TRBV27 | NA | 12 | CASSTRGAEAFF | TGTGCCAGCAGTACCCGGGGGGCTGAAGCTTTCTTT
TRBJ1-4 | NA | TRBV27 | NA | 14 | CASSPRGVGEKLFF | TGTGCCAGCAGCCCGAGGGGAGTAGGCGAAAAACTGTTTTTT
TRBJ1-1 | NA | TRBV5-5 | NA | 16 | CASSLYSTWVDTEAFF | TGTGCCAGCAGCTTGTACTCGACGTGGGTCGACACTGAAGCTTTCTTT
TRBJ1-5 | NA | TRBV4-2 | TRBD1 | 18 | CASSQEPHQDRAIMTQHF | TGTGCCAGCAGCCAAGAACCTCATCAGGACAGGGCAATCATGACCCAGCATTTT
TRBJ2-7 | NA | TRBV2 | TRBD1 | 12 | CASTLTGDEQYF | TGTGCCAGCACACTTACAGGGGACGAGCAGTACTTC
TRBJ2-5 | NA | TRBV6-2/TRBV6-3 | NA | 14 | CASSYEGIQETQYF | TGTGCCAGCAGTTATGAGGGAATCCAAGAGACCCAGTACTTC
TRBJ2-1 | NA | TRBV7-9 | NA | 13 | CASSGALYNEQFF | TGTGCCAGCAGCGGGGCCTTGTACAATGAGCAGTTCTTC
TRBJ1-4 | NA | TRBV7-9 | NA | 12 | CASSLGIEKLFF | TGTGCCAGCAGCTTGGGTATTGAAAAACTGTTTTTT
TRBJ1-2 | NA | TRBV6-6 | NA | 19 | CASSLRGRAGAGAGYGYTF | TGTGCCAGCAGTCTCCGGGGGAGGGCTGGCGCTGGGGCGGGCTATGGCTACACCTTC
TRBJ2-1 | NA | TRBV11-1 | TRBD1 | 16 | CASSLIDYLTGGEQFF | TGTGCCAGCAGCTTAATTGACTACCTTACAGGGGGAGAGCAGTTCTTC
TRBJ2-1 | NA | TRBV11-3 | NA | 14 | CASSLSGTYNEQFF | TGTGCCAGCAGCCTTAGCGGAACCTACAATGAGCAGTTCTTC
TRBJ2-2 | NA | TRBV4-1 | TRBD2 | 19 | CASSQDRTSGRVNTGELFF | TGCGCCAGCAGCCAAGATAGAACTAGCGGGAGGGTAAACACCGGGGAGCTGTTTTTT
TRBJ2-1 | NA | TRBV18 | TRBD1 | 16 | CASSPPSLGTGAGQFF | TGTGCCAGCTCACCACCTAGCCTAGGGACAGGGGCCGGGCAGTTCTTC
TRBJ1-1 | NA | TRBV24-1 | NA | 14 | CATSDSGKDTEAFF | TGTGCCACCAGTGATTCAGGGAAGGATACTGAAGCTTTCTTT
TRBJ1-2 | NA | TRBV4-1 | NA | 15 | CASSQERAGSYGYTF | TGCGCCAGCAGCCAAGAGCGGGCAGGGTCCTATGGCTACACCTTC
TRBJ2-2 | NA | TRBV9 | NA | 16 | CASSVVGTPNTGELFF | TGTGCCAGCAGCGTAGTTGGGACACCCAACACCGGGGAGCTGTTTTTT
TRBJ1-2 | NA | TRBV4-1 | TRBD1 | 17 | CASSHSQGASGYYGYTF | TGCGCCAGCAGCCATTCTCAGGGGGCCTCCGGTTACTATGGCTACACCTTC
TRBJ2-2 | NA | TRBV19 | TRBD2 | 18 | CASSPPGLAGGYPGELFF | TGTGCCAGTAGTCCCCCGGGACTAGCGGGGGGGTATCCCGGGGAGCTGTTTTTT
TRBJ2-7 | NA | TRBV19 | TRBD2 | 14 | CASSSSGSSYEQYF | TGTGCCAGTAGCTCCAGCGGGAGCTCCTACGAGCAGTACTTC
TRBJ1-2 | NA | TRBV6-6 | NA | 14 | CASSSQDGPYGYTF | TGTGCCAGCAGTTCACAGGACGGCCCTTATGGCTACACCTTC
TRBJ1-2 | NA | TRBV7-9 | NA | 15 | CASSPSLGVLYGYTF | TGTGCCAGCAGCCCCAGCTTGGGGGTTCTCTATGGCTACACCTTC
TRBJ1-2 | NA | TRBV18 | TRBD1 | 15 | CASSTDRGANYGYTF | TGTGCCAGCTCTACAGACAGGGGGGCCAACTATGGCTACACCTTC
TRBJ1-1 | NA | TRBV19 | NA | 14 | CASRGQAAGTEAFF | TGTGCCAGTAGGGGGCAGGCTGCGGGCACTGAAGCTTTCTTT
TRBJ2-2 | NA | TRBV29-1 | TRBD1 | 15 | CSAQGAVVNTGELFF | TGCAGCGCCCAGGGGGCGGTTGTGAACACCGGGGAGCTGTTTTTT
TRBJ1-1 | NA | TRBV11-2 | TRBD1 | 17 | CASSFRQGGITGTEAFF | TGTGCCAGCAGCTTCCGTCAGGGGGGGATAACCGGCACTGAAGCTTTCTTT
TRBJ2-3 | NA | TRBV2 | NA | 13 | CATCYRASDTQYF | TGTGCCACGTGCTACAGGGCATCAGATACGCAGTATTTT
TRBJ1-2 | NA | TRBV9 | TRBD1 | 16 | CASSVDGTGGAEGYTF | TGTGCCAGCAGCGTAGACGGGACAGGGGGCGCGGAGGGCTACACCTTC
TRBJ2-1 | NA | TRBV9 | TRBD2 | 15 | CASSVSTSGYNEQFF | TGTGCCAGCAGCGTCTCTACTAGCGGATACAATGAGCAGTTCTTC
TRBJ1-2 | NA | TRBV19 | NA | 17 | CASSSLWDAGENYGYTF | TGTGCCAGTAGTTCATTATGGGACGCGGGGGAGAACTATGGCTACACCTTC
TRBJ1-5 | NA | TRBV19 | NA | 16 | CASSYREVYSNQPQHF | TGTGCCAGTAGTTACCGGGAAGTTTATAGCAATCAGCCCCAGCATTTT
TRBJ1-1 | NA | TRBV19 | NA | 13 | CASSMTANTEAFF | TGTGCCAGTAGTATGACGGCGAACACTGAAGCTTTCTTT
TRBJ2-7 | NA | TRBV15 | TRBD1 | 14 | CATSTRDSSYEQYF | TGTGCCACCAGCACTAGGGACAGCTCCTACGAGCAGTACTTC
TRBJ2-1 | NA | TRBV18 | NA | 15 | CASSPARGPYNEQFF | TGTGCCAGCTCACCAGCCCGGGGCCCGTACAATGAGCAGTTCTTC
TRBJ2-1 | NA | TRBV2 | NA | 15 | CASYVLPGAPHEQFF | TGTGCCAGCTACGTACTCCCGGGAGCCCCCCATGAGCAGTTCTTC
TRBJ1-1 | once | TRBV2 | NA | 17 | CASGPTGSILANTEAFF | TGTGCCAGCGGACCTACAGGCTCCATTTTGGCTAACACTGAAGCTTTCTTT
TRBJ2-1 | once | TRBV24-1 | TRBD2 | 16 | CATSTSGRSSYNEQFF | TGTGCCACCAGTACTAGCGGGAGATCCTCCTACAATGAGCAGTTCTTC
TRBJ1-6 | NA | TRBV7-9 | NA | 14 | CASSLGRYNSPLHF | TGTGCCAGCAGCCTGGGACGGTATAATTCACCCCTCCACTTT
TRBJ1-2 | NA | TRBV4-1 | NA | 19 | CASSQVIKGHRRTNYGYTF | TGCGCCAGCAGCCAAGTGATTAAAGGACATCGGCGGACTAACTATGGCTACACCTTC
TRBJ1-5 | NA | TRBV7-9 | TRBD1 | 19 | CASSLEQAGGTRGNQPQHF | TGTGCCAGCAGCTTAGAACAGGCAGGGGGCACCCGGGGCAATCAGCCCCAGCATTTT